This TCR beta chain was recorded in a study of T cell changes during pregnancy in multiple sclerosis. CDR3 length equals 14 residues. In germline, CDR1 is LGHNA, CDR2 YSLEER. The V and J ends lost 0 bases and 0 bases respectively, with 5 bases between them. The repertoire was sequenced with immunoSEQ multiplex PCR; TCRdb's copy has only in-frame clones and lacks some. The table records about 73,000 clones, 92% of them present only once. The rearrangement uses TRBV4-3 and TRBJ2-5; D remains unclear. The sample here was peripheral blood, taken in the third trimester of pregnancy. The origin of this receptor is a female donor in good health, enrolled as a control in a pregnancy study. CDR3 region: CASSQDRYQETQYF. In DNA, the CDR3 is TGCGCCAGCAGCCAAGACAGGTACCAAGAGACCCAGTACTTC.